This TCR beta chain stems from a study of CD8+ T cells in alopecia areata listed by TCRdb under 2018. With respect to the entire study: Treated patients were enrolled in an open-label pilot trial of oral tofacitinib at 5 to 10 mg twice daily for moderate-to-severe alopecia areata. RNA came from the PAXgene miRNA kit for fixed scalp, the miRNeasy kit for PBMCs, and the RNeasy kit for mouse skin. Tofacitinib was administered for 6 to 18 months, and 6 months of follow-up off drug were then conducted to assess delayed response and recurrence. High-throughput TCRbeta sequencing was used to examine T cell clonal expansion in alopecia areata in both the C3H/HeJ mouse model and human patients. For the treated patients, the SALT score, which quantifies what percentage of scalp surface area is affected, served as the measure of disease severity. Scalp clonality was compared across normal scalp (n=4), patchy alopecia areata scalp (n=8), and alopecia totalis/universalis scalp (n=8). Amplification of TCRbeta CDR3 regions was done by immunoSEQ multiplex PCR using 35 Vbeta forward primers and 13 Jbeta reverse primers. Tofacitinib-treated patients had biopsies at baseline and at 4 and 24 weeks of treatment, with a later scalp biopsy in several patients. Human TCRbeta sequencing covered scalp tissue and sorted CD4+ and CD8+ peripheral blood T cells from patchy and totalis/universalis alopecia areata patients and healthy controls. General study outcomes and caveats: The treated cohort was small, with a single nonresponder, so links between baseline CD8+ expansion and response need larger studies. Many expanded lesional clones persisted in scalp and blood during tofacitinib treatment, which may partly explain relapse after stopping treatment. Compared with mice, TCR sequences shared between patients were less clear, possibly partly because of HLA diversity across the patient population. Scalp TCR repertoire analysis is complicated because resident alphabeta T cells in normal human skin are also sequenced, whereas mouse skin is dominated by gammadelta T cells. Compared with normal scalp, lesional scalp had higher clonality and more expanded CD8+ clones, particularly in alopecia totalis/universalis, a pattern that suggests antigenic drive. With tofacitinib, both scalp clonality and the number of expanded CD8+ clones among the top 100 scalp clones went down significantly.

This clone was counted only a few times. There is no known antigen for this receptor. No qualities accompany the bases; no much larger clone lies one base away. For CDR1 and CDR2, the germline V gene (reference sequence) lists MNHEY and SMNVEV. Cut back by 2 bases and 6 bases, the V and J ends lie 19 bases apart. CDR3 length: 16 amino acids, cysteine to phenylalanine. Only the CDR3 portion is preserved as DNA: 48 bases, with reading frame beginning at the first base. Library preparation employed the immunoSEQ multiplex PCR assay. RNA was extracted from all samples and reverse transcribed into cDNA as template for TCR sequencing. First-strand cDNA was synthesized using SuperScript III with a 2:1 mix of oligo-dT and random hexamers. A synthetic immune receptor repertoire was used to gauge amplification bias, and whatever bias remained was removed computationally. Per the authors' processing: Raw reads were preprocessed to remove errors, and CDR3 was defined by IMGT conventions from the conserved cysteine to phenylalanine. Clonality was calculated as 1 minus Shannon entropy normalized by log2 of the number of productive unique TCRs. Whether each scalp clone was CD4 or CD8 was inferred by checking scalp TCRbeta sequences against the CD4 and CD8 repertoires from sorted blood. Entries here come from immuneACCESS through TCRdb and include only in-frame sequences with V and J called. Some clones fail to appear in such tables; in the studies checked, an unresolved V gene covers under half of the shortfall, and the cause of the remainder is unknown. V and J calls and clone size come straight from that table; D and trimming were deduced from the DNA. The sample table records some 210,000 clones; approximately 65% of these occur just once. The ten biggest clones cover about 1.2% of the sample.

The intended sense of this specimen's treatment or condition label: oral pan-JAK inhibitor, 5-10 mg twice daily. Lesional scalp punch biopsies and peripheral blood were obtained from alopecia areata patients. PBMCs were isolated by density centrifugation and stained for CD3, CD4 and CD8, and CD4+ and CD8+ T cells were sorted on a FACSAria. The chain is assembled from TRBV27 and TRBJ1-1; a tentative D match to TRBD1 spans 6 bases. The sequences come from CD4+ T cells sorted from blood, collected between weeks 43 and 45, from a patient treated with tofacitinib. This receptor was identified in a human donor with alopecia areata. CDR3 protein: CASSLRGGGPGAEAFF. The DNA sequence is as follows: TGTGCCAGCAGTTTAAGGGGAGGGGGACCTGGCGCTGAAGCTTTCTTT.